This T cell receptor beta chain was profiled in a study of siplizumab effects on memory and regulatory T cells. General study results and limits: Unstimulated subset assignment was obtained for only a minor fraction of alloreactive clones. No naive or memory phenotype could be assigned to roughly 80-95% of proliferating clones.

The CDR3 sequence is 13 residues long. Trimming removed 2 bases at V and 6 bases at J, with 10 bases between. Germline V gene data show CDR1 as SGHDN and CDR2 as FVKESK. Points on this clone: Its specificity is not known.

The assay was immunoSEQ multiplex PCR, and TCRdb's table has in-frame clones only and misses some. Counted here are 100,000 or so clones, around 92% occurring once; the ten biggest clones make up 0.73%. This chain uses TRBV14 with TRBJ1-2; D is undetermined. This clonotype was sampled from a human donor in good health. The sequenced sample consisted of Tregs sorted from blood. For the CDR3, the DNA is TGTGCCAGCAGCCAAAATCCCTTAAATGGCTACACCTTC. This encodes CASSQNPLNGYTF.